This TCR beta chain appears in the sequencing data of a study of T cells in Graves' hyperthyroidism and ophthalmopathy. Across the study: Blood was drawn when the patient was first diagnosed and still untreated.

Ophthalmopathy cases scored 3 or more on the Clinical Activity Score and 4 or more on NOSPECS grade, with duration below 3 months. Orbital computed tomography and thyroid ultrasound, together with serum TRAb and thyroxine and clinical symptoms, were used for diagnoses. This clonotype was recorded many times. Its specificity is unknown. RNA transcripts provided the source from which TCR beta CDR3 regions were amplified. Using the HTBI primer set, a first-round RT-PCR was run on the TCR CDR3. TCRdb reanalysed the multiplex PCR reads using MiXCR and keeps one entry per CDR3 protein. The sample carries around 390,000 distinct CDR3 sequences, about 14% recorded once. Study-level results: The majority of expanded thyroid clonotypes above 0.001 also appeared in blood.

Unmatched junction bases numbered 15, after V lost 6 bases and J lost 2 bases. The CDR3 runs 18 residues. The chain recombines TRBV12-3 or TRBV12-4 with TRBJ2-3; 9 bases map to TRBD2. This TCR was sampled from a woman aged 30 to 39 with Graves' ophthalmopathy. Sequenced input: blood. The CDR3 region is CASSSRGMREGNTDTQYF. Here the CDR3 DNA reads TGTGCCAGCAGCTCGCGGGGGATGCGGGAGGGCAACACAGATACGCAGTATTTT.